These 11 T cell receptor beta chains originate from one sample sequenced in a study of blood T cells in healthy people across ages. A sample-barcoded 5' primer and a J-beta primer mix were used in a second PCR of roughly 7 to 11 cycles. One entry per CDR3 protein results from TCRdb running MiXCR on the 5' RACE reads. This table has about 1.7 million distinct CDR3 sequences, 28% appearing once. Sequencing was performed on blood. These receptors were obtained from a woman younger than 45 in good health.

The chain carries TRBV4-2 and TRBJ1-2, with D perhaps TRBD1 (6 bases). CDR1 is LGHNA, CDR2 YNFKEQ, per germline. V was cut by 10 bases and J by 8 bases, with 20 bases left in between. The CDR3 length is 13 residues. The CDR3 DNA sequence: TGTGCCACCGCGGACAGCGTGGGGGGCGGCTACACCTTC. The encoded protein is CATADSVGGGYTF.

This clonotype was found a few times. The chain employs TRBV6-6 and TRBJ2-3, with 9 positions matching TRBD2. The V gene's germline CDR1 is MNHNY and CDR2 SVGAGI (reference sequence). V gave up 8 bases and J gave up 1 base; unmatched junction bases: 4. This CDR3 is 14 amino acids long. This CDR3 reads CASGSGSRTDTQYF. Written as DNA, the CDR3 is TGTGCCAGCGGTAGCGGGAGCCGCACAGATACGCAGTATTTT.

Only a few counts were recorded for this clonotype. The chain is built from TRBV12-3 or TRBV12-4 and TRBJ2-1; 8 bases fit TRBD2. J was trimmed by 7 bases and V by 6 bases; bases with no gene match: 17. CDR3 length: 17 amino acids. The CDR3 spells CASSPSGGGTIQNEQFF. Written as DNA, the CDR3 is TGTGCCAGCAGCCCGAGTGGCGGGGGGACCATTCAGAATGAGCAGTTCTTC.

The chain is built from TRBV5-1 and TRBJ2-3; D is possibly TRBD2 (6 bases). V gave up 9 bases and J gave up 0 bases, with 14 bases separating them. CDR1 is SGHRS, CDR2 YFSETQ, per germline. The CDR3 length is 14 residues. Written as DNA, the CDR3 is TGCGCCAACCGCGGGGTAACTAGCACAGATACGCAGTATTTT. The encoded protein is CANRGVTSTDTQYF. The variable domain in full, with the rest retrieved from reference TRBV5-1 and TRBJ2-3, is KAGVTQTPRYLIKTRGQQVTLSCSPISGHRSVSWYQQTPGQGLQFLFEYFSETQRNKGNFPGRFSGRQFSNSRSEMNVSTLELGDSALYLCANRGVTSTDTQYFGPGTRLTVL.

The table lists this clonotype with many counts. The chain is built from TRBV5-1 and TRBJ2-7; maybe TRBD2 (5 bases). This CDR3 region has 16 residues. Germline V gene sequence: CDR1 SGHRS, CDR2 YFSETQ. The V gene lost 5 bases and the J gene lost 5 bases, with 23 bases spanning the gap. Written as DNA, the CDR3 is TGCGCCAGCAGTCCTTACCCCCGGGGTTCAGACGACGAGCAGTACTTC. It codes for CASSPYPRGSDDEQYF.

This clonotype was picked up a small number of times. This chain links TRBV30 with TRBJ1-1; D is unresolved. Trimming shortened V by 0 bases and J by 1 base, and 6 bases separated the two germline ends. Looked up from germline, CDR1 is GTSNPN and CDR2 is SVGIG (reference sequence). The CDR3 sequence is 13 residues long. CDR3 nucleotides: TGTGCCTGGAGTGTCGGCCAGAACACTGAAGCTTTCTTT. Amino acids: CAWSVGQNTEAFF.

The CDR3 is CASSLLIVGLYNEQFF. The CDR3, as DNA: TGTGCCAGCAGCTTATTGATAGTGGGGCTTTACAATGAGCAGTTCTTC. This chain connects TRBV7-8 to TRBJ2-1, with D perhaps TRBD1 (5 bases). Trimming took off 2 bases at V and 4 bases at J, with 15 bases between the two ends. The length of the CDR3 is 16 residues. CDR1 is SGHVS and CDR2 is FQNEAQ in the germline V gene. The whole variable domain, filled in from reference TRBV7-8 and TRBJ2-1, reads GAGVSQSPRYKVAKRGQDVALRCDPISGHVSLFWYQQALGQGPEFLTYFQNEAQLDKSGLPSDRFFAERPEGSVSTLKIQRTQQEDSAVYLCASSLLIVGLYNEQFFGPGTRLTVL.

The chain carries TRBV20-1 and TRBJ1-3; 7 bases match TRBD1. The J segment lost 4 bases and the V segment lost 6 bases, leaving 6 bases of the junction unmatched. CDR1 and CDR2 from the germline V gene are DFQATT and SNEGSKA (reference sequence). CDR3 length: 13 residues. CDR3 in DNA: TGCAGTGCGCCGTGGACAGGAGGAAACACCATATATTTT. Encoded protein: CSAPWTGGNTIYF.

The chain joins TRBV2 to TRBJ2-7; TRBD1 is a possible D gene (5 bases). This CDR3 is 15 amino acids long. Per germline, CDR1 SNHLY and CDR2 FYNNEI. Trimming took off 0 bases at V and 3 bases at J, with 12 bases between the two ends. The CDR3 loop reads CASSEASDSLYEQYF. DNA for the CDR3: TGTGCCAGCAGTGAAGCAAGCGACAGCCTCTACGAGCAGTACTTC.

This rearrangement joins TRBV3-1 to TRBJ2-5; the D gene is possibly TRBD2 (5 bases). This CDR3 comprises 15 residues. V was clipped by 1 base and J by 1 base, with 10 bases between them. Germline V CDR1 and CDR2: LGHDT, YNNKEL (reference sequence). The CDR3 sequence is CASSQALAGQETQYF. DNA for the CDR3: TGTGCCAGCAGCCAAGCCCTAGCCGGCCAAGAGACCCAGTACTTC.

The chain carries TRBV28 and TRBJ1-2, with 8 bases identical to TRBD1. This CDR3 has 14 amino acids. The trim removed 5 bases at V and 7 bases at J, leaving 9 bases unmatched. Germline CDR1 reads MDHEN; CDR2 reads SYDVKM. The CDR3 region is CASSREGTGLGYTF. Here the CDR3 DNA reads TGTGCCAGCAGTCGTGAAGGGACAGGACTTGGCTACACCTTC.